These T cell receptor beta chains were read from a single sample in a study of preoperative IRX-2 immunotherapy in early breast cancer. Sequenced by immunoSEQ multiplex PCR; TCRdb stores in-frame clones only, minus some. The data show fewer than 40,000 clones, roughly 96% seen once. This sample was taken from a patient treated with IRX-2 immunotherapy. These receptors were collected from a human donor with breast cancer. Each CDR3 is given with its conserved first and last residue. The D gene is left open where the match is weak. Size is omitted from some rows. Given values are once, few, many or a class for expanded clones.

TRBV6-5	-	TRBJ1-1	-	CASSYSSGRSEAFF	TGTGCCAGCAGTTACTCGAGCGGGAGGAGTGAAGCTTTCTTT
TRBV6-5	-	TRBJ1-4	-	CASSRADEKLFF	TGTGCCAGCAGTCGGGCAGATGAAAAACTGTTTTTT
TRBV23-1	TRBD2	TRBJ2-3	few	CASSHRLAGGPDTQYF	TGCGCCAGCAGTCATCGACTAGCGGGAGGGCCGGATACGCAGTATTTT
TRBV25-1	TRBD1	TRBJ1-4	-	CASSEGRGQGEKLFF	TGTGCCAGCAGTGAAGGGAGGGGGCAGGGAGAAAAACTGTTTTTT
TRBV7-6	-	TRBJ2-2	-	CASSRGEAGELFF	TGTGCCAGCAGCCGCGGGGAGGCCGGGGAGCTGTTTTTT
TRBV4-2	-	TRBJ2-1	once	CASSQAGEGANEQFF	TGTGCCAGCAGCCAAGCGGGAGAGGGTGCGAATGAGCAGTTCTTC
TRBV25-1	-	TRBJ2-3	-	CASSEGGDTQYF	TGTGCCAGCAGTGAAGGGGGAGATACGCAGTATTTT
TRBV5-6	-	TRBJ1-5	once	CASSLVGFNQPQRF	TGTGCCAGCAGCTTGGTGGGCTTCAATCAGCCCCAGCGTTTT
TRBV6-5	-	TRBJ1-1	-	CASRPDGPMGTEAFF	TGTGCCAGCAGACCGGACGGGCCTATGGGCACTGAAGCTTTCTTT
TRBV27	-	TRBJ1-2	-	CASSPTAPHRSGYTF	TGTGCCAGCAGTCCTACGGCCCCACATCGGTCTGGCTACACCTTC
TRBV27	-	TRBJ2-1	-	CASGDRSLGDEQFF	TGTGCCAGCGGGGACCGTAGCTTAGGGGATGAGCAGTTCTTC
TRBV6-1	-	TRBJ2-1	-	CASSTWGDEQFF	TGTGCCAGCAGTACCTGGGGTGATGAGCAGTTCTTC
TRBV19	-	TRBJ1-2	-	CASSPQGQGRRDYGYTF	TGTGCCAGTAGCCCTCAGGGTCAGGGGCGCAGGGACTATGGCTACACCTTC
TRBV6-6	-	TRBJ2-5	-	CASSYEGRRETQYF	TGTGCCAGCAGTTACGAGGGGAGGAGAGAGACCCAGTACTTC
TRBV4-1	-	TRBJ2-1	-	CASSRTEQDQSLF	TGCGCCAGCAGCCGAACCGAACAGGACCAAAGTCTCTTC
TRBV4-2	-	TRBJ1-4	-	CASSQVGATNEKLFF	TGTGCCAGCAGCCAAGTAGGCGCAACTAATGAAAAACTGTTTTTT
TRBV30	-	TRBJ1-6	-	CAWSPPRAVPPSPLHF	TGTGCCTGGAGTCCACCACGGGCCGTCCCACCTTCACCCCTCCACTTT
TRBV6-6	-	TRBJ2-7	-	CASSGVREQYF	TGTGCCAGCAGTGGGGTAAGGGAGCAGTACTTC
TRBV6-6	-	TRBJ1-5	-	CASSYSNDGYQPQHF	TGTGCCAGCAGTTACTCGAATGACGGTTATCAGCCCCAGCATTTT
TRBV7-7	TRBD2	TRBJ2-5	-	CASSLLALGTQYF	TGTGCTAGCAGCTTACTAGCGTTGGGGACCCAGTACTTC
TRBV7-9	TRBD2	TRBJ2-5	-	CAGSGGGTQYF	TGTGCCGGTAGCGGGGGAGGGACCCAGTACTTC
TRBV5-1	-	TRBJ2-6	-	CASSLPPGLSGANVLTF	TGCGCCAGCAGCTTGCCTCCGGGGCTGTCTGGGGCCAACGTCCTGACTTTC
TRBV2	-	TRBJ2-5	-	CASRYQETQYF	TGTGCCAGCAGGTACCAAGAGACCCAGTACTTC